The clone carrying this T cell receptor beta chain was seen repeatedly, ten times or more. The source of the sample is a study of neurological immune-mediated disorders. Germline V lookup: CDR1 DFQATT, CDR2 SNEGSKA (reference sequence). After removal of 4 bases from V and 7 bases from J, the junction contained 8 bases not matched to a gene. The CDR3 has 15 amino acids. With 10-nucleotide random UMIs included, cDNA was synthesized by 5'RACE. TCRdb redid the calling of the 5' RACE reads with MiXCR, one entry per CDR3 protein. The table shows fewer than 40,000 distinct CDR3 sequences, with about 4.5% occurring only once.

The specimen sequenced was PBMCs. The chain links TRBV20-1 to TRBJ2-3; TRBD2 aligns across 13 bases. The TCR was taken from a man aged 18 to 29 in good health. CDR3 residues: CSANPGLAGTYTQYF. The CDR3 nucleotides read TGCAGTGCTAACCCGGGACTAGCGGGGACGTATACGCAGTATTTT.